This T cell receptor beta chain was captured in a study of blood T cell repertoires in COVID-19. Overall study: Donors in the United States, Italy and Spain gave samples during acute or convalescent COVID-19.

Participants reported their clinical history, and cohort assignment relied on those reports. Original processing notes: Reference gene primer amplification gave estimated nucleated cell counts. TCRdb's table, derived via immunoSEQ multiplex PCR, lists solely in-frame clones and lacks some. That table gives V, J and clone size, and the DNA gave D and trimming. The sample consists of some 300,000 clones, about 88% of them appearing once. Germline V gene data show CDR1 as MDHEN and CDR2 as SYDVKM. This CDR3 is built from 15 residues. Trimming took off 1 base at V and 2 bases at J, with 12 bases between the two ends.

Sequenced: PBMCs or T cells enriched from blood (not recorded which). The sequence was collected from a woman aged 40 to 49 who had recovered from COVID-19. The V call is TRBV28, the J call TRBJ2-7; a weak D match, TRBD1 (6 bases). The CDR3 region is CASSLSGTPPYEQYF. For the CDR3, the DNA is TGTGCCAGCAGTTTATCAGGGACACCTCCCTACGAGCAGTACTTC.